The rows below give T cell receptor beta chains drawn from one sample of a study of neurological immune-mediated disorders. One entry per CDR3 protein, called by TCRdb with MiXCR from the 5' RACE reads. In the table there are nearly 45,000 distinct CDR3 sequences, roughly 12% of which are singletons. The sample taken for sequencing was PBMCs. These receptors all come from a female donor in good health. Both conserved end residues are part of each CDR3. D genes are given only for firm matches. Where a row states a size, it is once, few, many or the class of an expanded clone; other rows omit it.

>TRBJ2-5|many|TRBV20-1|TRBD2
CSAAPRGRGLMETQYF
TGCAGTGCTGCCCCCCGCGGGAGAGGTTTGATGGAGACCCAGTACTTC
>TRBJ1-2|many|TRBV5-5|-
CASSLGAGVNYGYTF
TGTGCCAGCAGCTTGGGCGCAGGAGTTAACTATGGCTACACCTTC
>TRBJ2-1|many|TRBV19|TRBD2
CASSITSGGLGEQFF
TGTGCCAGTAGTATAACTAGCGGGGGTCTCGGTGAGCAGTTCTTC
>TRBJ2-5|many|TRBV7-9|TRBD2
CASSTTSRQETQYF
TGTGCCAGCAGCACGACTAGCCGCCAAGAGACCCAGTACTTC
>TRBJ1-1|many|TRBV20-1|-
CSAPGRGVNTEAFF
TGCAGTGCTCCGGGGAGGGGAGTGAACACTGAAGCTTTCTTT
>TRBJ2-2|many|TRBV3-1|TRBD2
CASSRSSGVNTGELFF
TGTGCCAGCAGCCGTTCTAGCGGGGTGAACACCGGGGAGCTGTTTTTT
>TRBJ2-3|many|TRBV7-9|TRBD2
CASSLGRTSGRRIDTQYF
TGTGCCAGCAGCTTAGGGCGGACTAGCGGGAGGCGTATAGATACGCAGTATTTT
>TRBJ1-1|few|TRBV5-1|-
CASSLGAGDSARNTEAFF
TGCGCCAGCAGCTTGGGAGCAGGAGACAGTGCTCGGAACACTGAAGCTTTCTTT
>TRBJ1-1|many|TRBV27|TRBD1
CASSLYRGGTEAFF
TGTGCCAGCAGTTTATACAGGGGAGGCACTGAAGCTTTCTTT
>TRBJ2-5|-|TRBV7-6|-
CASSLGGLGPQETQYF
TGTGCCAGCAGCTTAGGGGGTCTTGGGCCGCAAGAGACCCAGTACTTC
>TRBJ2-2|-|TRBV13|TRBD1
CASSLPDRDTGELFF
TGTGCCAGCAGTCTCCCAGACAGGGACACCGGGGAGCTGTTTTTT
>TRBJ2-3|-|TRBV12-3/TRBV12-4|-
CASRPRRGTDTQYF
TGTGCCAGCAGACCCCGGCGGGGCACAGATACGCAGTATTTT
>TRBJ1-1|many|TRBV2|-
CASRWTLMNTEAFF
TGTGCCAGCAGATGGACACTCATGAACACTGAAGCTTTCTTT
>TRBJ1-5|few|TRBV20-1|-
CSARDSRAGNQPQHF
TGCAGTGCTAGAGATAGTCGGGCAGGCAATCAGCCCCAGCATTTT
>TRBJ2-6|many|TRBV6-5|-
CASSIIGISGANVLTF
TGTGCCAGCAGTATAATAGGGATCTCTGGGGCCAACGTCCTGACTTTC
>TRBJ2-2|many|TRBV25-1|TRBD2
CASRRGSTSGGTGELFF
TGTGCCAGCAGGAGGGGCTCGACTAGCGGGGGAACCGGGGAGCTGTTTTTT
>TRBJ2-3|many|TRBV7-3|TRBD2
CASSPRIAGAGDTQYF
TGTGCCAGCAGCCCACGGATAGCGGGAGCCGGAGATACGCAGTATTTT
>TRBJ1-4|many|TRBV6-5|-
CASSDQGGGEKLFF
TGTGCCAGCAGTGACCAAGGCGGGGGTGAAAAACTGTTTTTT
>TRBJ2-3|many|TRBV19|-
CASTQVPSTDTQYF
TGTGCCAGTACCCAGGTCCCAAGCACAGATACGCAGTATTTT
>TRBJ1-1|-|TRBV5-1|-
CASSPDSSPTEAFF
TGCGCCAGCAGCCCCGACTCCAGCCCCACTGAAGCTTTCTTT
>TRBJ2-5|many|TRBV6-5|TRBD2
CASTGGETQYF
TGTGCCAGCACGGGGGGGGAGACCCAGTACTTC
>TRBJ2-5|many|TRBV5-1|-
CASSLAGTRGETQYF
TGCGCCAGCAGCTTGGCCGGGACAAGAGGGGAGACCCAGTACTTC
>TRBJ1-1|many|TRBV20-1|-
CSARSGAWNTEAFF
TGCAGTGCTAGGTCCGGGGCTTGGAACACTGAAGCTTTCTTT
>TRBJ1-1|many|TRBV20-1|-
CSASSWRDGKLFEAFF
TGCAGTGCTAGTTCCTGGCGGGACGGAAAACTTTTTGAAGCTTTCTTT
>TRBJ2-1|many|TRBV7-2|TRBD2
CASSLDAGGSYNEQFF
TGTGCCAGCAGCTTAGATGCGGGAGGATCTTACAATGAGCAGTTCTTC
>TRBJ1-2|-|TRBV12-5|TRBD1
CASGLATGAGNTF
TGTGCTAGTGGTTTGGCGACAGGGGCGGGGAACACCTTC
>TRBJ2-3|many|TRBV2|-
CASTARSGRATDTQYF
TGTGCCAGCACTGCGAGGTCGGGGAGAGCCACAGATACGCAGTATTTT
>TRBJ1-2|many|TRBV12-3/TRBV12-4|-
CASTGQLWDYGYTF
TGTGCCAGCACCGGACAGTTGTGGGACTATGGCTACACCTTC
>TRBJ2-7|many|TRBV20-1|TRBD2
CSAPLAGASYEQYF
TGCAGTGCTCCCCTAGCGGGGGCCTCCTACGAGCAGTACTTC
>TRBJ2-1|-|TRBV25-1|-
CASSEAGQGYNEQFF
TGTGCCAGCAGTGAAGCGGGACAAGGCTACAATGAGCAGTTCTTC
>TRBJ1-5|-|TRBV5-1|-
CSSSETGDQTQHF
TGCTCCAGCAGCGAAACAGGCGATCAGACCCAGCATTTT
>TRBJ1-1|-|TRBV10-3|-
CSISEGARTEAFF
TGTTCCATCAGTGAGGGAGCCCGGACTGAAGCTTTCTTT
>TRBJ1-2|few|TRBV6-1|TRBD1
CASSPGQGGSYGYTF
TGTGCCAGCAGCCCAGGACAGGGAGGGAGCTATGGCTACACCTTC
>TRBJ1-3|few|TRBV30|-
CARGAGAKGNTIYF
TGTGCCCGGGGCGCCGGGGCAAAAGGAAACACCATATATTTT
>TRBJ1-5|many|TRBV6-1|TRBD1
CASRGDRGRKEPQHF
TGTGCCAGCAGAGGGGACAGGGGGAGGAAAGAGCCCCAGCATTTT
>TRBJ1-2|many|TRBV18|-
CASSPPGAQISNYGYTF
TGTGCCAGCTCACCACCAGGGGCCCAGATCTCTAACTATGGCTACACCTTC
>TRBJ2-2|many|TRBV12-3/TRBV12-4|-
CASSLRTSNTGELFF
TGTGCCAGCAGTTTAAGGACTTCGAACACCGGGGAGCTGTTTTTT
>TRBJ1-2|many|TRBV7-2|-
CASSPTGQRGYTF
TGTGCCAGCAGCCCTACTGGACAGCGAGGCTACACCTTC
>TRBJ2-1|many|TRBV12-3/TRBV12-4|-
CASSPRRARREQFF
TGTGCCAGCAGTCCTAGGAGGGCTCGGCGTGAGCAGTTCTTC
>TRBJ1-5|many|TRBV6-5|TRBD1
CASSPDRAGGNQPQHF
TGTGCCAGCAGTCCTGACAGGGCGGGGGGCAATCAGCCCCAGCATTTT
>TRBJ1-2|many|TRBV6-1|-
CASSERIGGYTF
TGTGCCAGCAGTGAAAGGATAGGTGGCTACACCTTC
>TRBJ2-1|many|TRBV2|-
CASESSYNEQFF
TGTGCCAGTGAAAGCTCCTACAATGAGCAGTTCTTC
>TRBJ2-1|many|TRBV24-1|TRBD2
CATSDSSGREQFF
TGTGCCACCAGTGATTCTAGCGGGAGGGAGCAGTTCTTC
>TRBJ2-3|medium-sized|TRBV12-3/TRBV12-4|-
CASSPSGTDTQYF
TGTGCCAGCAGTCCCTCCGGGACAGATACGCAGTATTTT
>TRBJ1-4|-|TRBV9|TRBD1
CASSARTGREKLFF
TGTGCCAGTAGCGCCCGGACAGGGAGGGAAAAACTGTTTTTT
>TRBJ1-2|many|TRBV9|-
CASSVAEGYGYTF
TGTGCCAGCAGCGTAGCGGAGGGGTACGGCTACACCTTC
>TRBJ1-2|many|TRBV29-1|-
CSLYQGSYGYTF
TGCAGCTTATATCAGGGGAGCTATGGCTACACCTTC
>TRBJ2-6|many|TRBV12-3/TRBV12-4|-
CASSTFTSSGANVLTF
TGTGCCAGCAGTACCTTCACGAGCTCTGGGGCCAACGTCCTGACTTTC
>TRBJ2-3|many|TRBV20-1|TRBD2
CSALAGGRDTQYF
TGCAGTGCATTAGCGGGGGGCAGGGATACGCAGTATTTT
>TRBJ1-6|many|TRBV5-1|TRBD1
CASRSTGGTSYNSPLHF
TGCGCCAGCAGATCTACAGGGGGCACATCCTATAATTCACCCCTCCACTTT
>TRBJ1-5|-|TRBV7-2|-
CASSLGGEGNQPQHF
TGTGCCAGCAGCTTAGGGGGGGAGGGCAATCAGCCCCAGCATTTT
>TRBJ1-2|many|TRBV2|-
CASSESLGHSYPYGYTF
TGTGCCAGCAGTGAATCTTTAGGTCACAGCTATCCCTATGGCTACACCTTC